This TCR beta chain was sequenced during a study of blood T cell repertoires in COVID-19. Sequencing used immunoSEQ multiplex PCR; TCRdb keeps in-frame clones, though not all of them. The table has about 59,000 clones, 91% seen once. Sequencing was carried out using peripheral blood. This receptor was identified in a human donor in a cohort sampled during active COVID-19.

The CDR3, as DNA: TGTGCCATCCGGGGGGAAGCGGGAGTTGAGTACAATGAGCAGTTCTTC. It encodes CAIRGEAGVEYNEQFF. The rearrangement uses TRBV10-3 and TRBJ2-1; TRBD2 matches 8 bases. After removal of 8 bases from V and 4 bases from J, the junction contained 13 bases not matched to a gene. This CDR3 region has 16 residues. Germline CDR1 and CDR2: ENHRY and SYGVKD.